This T cell receptor beta chain was profiled in a study of radiotherapy plus CTLA-4 blockade in lung cancer. Whole-study context: Of the patients, around 17% showed objective responses and about 29% attained disease control.

Notes on the study in general: Reportedly, early blood T cell clone dynamics best predicted response, with interferon-beta. Blood TCR clones of tumor origin expanded after radiotherapy plus ipilimumab.

Some clones are missing from TCRdb's copy, which holds only in-frame ones; the method was immunoSEQ multiplex PCR. The table shows 65,000 to 95,000 clones, with roughly 91% occurring only once. This clone was seen just once. Its antigen is not identified. After removal of 1 base from V and 3 bases from J, the junction contained 10 bases not matched to a gene. The CDR3 extends over 19 amino acids. CDR1 is LNHNV, CDR2 YYDKDF, per germline (reference sequence). The TCR comes from a human donor with non-small cell lung cancer that progressed on radiotherapy plus ipilimumab. The chain couples TRBV15 to TRBJ2-7; 15 nucleotides line up with TRBD2. Specimen: peripheral blood, collected from a patient treated with radiotherapy plus ipilimumab. The CDR3 sequence: CATSRVTGLAGGSIYEQYF. CDR3 bases: TGTGCCACCAGCAGAGTTACGGGACTAGCGGGAGGTTCCATCTACGAGCAGTACTTC.